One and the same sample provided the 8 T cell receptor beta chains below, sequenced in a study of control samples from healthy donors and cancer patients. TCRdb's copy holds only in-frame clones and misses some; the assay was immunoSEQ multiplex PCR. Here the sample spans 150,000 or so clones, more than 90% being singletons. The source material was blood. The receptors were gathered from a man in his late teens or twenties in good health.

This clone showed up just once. The CDR3: CASSSGQGPGSPLHF. In DNA, the CDR3 is TGCGCCAGCAGCTCAGGACAGGGACCGGGATCACCCCTCCACTTT. The rearrangement uses TRBV5-1 and TRBJ1-6; TRBD1 aligns across 8 bases. Germline assignment: CDR1 SGHRS and CDR2 YFSETQ. The CDR3 is made up of 15 amino acids. J gave up 10 bases and V 3 bases, and 9 bases lay outside the gene matches.

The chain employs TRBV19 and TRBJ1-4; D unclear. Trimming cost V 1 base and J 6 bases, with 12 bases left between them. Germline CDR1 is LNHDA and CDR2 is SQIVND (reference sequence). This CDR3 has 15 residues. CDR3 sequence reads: CASSIGPQSYEKLFF. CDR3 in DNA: TGTGCCAGTAGTATAGGGCCCCAGTCATATGAAAAACTGTTTTTT.

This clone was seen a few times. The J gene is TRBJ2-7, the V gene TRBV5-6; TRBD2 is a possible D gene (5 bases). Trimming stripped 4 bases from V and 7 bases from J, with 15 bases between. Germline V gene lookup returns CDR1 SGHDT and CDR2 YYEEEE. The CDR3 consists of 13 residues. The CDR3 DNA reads TGTGCCAGCAGCCGACCAACCCGAGGGGAGCAGTACTTC. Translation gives CASSRPTRGEQYF.

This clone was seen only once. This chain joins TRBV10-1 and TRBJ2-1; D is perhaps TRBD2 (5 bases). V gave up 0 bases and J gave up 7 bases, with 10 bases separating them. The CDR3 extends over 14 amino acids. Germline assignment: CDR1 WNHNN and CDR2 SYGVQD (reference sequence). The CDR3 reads CASSESSPGNEQFF. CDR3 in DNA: TGCGCCAGCAGTGAGTCTAGCCCGGGGAATGAGCAGTTCTTC.

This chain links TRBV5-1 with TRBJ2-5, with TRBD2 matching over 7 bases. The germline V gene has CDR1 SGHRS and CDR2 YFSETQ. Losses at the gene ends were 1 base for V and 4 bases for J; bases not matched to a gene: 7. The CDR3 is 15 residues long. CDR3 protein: CASSLWRGIGETQYF. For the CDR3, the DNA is TGCGCCAGCAGCTTGTGGCGGGGGATAGGAGAGACCCAGTACTTC.

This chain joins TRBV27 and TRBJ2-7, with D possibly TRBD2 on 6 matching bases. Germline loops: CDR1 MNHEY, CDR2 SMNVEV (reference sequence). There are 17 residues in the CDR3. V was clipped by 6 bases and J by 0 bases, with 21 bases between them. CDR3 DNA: TGTGCCAGCAGCCCGATGGGGCCCGGGACTTACTCCTACGAGCAGTACTTC. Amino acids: CASSPMGPGTYSYEQYF.

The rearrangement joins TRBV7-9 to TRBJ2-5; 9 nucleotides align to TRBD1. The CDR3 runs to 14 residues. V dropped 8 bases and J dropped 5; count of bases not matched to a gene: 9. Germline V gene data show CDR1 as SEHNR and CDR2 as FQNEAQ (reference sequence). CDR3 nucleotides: TGTGCCAGCCGCCAACAGGGGGCGAGGGAGACCCAGTACTTC. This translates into CASRQQGARETQYF.

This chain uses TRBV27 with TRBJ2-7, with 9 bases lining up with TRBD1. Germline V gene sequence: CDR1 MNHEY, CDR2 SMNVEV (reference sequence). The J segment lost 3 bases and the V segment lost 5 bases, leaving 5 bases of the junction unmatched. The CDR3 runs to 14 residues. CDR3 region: CASSETGGNYEQYF. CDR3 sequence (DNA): TGTGCCAGCAGTGAGACAGGGGGGAACTACGAGCAGTACTTC.